One sample yielded the 17 T cell receptor beta chains listed below, sequenced in a study of metastatic and nonmetastatic thyroid tumors (TCRdb year 2020). The method behind the library was PCR. TCRdb shows the sequencer as Illumina HiSeq 4000. TCRdb trimmed public reads at Q25 via fastp, called clones via MiXCR and kept in-frame beta chains. In this sample the table shows about 3,900 clones, about two fifths of which occur a single time. The ten largest account for less than 40% of the sample. Before undergoing thyroid surgery, none of the patients had been given any kind of treatment. Sequenced input: tumor tissue. Every receptor here comes from a male donor with papillary thyroid cancer or a benign thyroid nodule (not recorded which). Some clones in this sample may be carry-over from other donors' samples.

A few counts support this clone. The rearrangement joins TRBV28 to TRBJ1-1; tentative D call: TRBD1 (6 bases). V was cut by 5 bases and J by 11 bases, with 24 bases left in between. The CDR3 loop spans 15 amino acids. The germline gives CDR1 MDHEN, CDR2 SYDVKM. The DNA of the CDR3 is TGTGCCAGCAGTCAACTCGCAAGGGGGGCAGCAGTTGCTTTCTTT. Protein: CASSQLARGAAVAFF.

This clone was recorded once. The chain carries TRBV11-2 and TRBJ2-1; TRBD2 matches at 7 bases. Germline CDR1 reads SGHAT; CDR2 reads FQNNGV. The V segment lost 2 bases and the J segment 2 bases; nucleotides outside the gene matches: 3. CDR3 length: 15 residues. This CDR3 reads CASSLLGTTYNEQFF. The CDR3 nucleotides are TGTGCCAGCAGCTTACTAGGGACTACCTACAATGAGCAGTTCTTC.

The rearrangement joins TRBV29-1 to TRBJ1-1, with D unresolved. Per germline, CDR1 SQVTM and CDR2 ANQGSEA. V was shortened by 1 base and J by 6 bases, with 12 bases between the two germline ends. The CDR3 totals 13 residues. The CDR3 DNA follows: TGCAGCGTTGAAGTGGTTGGAAACGCTGAAGCTTTCTTT. Amino acids: CSVEVVGNAEAFF.

The J gene is TRBJ2-3, the V gene TRBV24-1, with 8 bases lining up with TRBD2. This CDR3 spans 16 amino acids. Germline V gives CDR1 KGHDR, CDR2 SFDVKD. With V trimmed by 10 bases and J by 2 bases, 13 bases remained unmatched. CDR3 DNA: TGTGCCACTGCCCGCAAGGAGCGGGAGTTCACAGATACGCAGTATTTT. Amino acids: CATARKEREFTDTQYF.

This clone occurred a few times. This sequence joins TRBV6-1 and TRBJ1-1; a weak D match, TRBD1 (5 bases). CDR1 is MNHNS and CDR2 is SASEGT in the germline V gene. The CDR3 is 16 amino acids. Trimming removed 6 bases from V and 4 bases from J, with 21 bases in between. CDR3 sequence (DNA): TGTGCCAGCAGCCCGTGGGGTCAGGGAGGGTTCACTGAAGCTTTCTTT. Residues: CASSPWGQGGFTEAFF.

This chain connects TRBV28 to TRBJ2-7, with 7 bases that match TRBD1. Germline CDR1 is MDHEN and CDR2 is SYDVKM. The CDR3 totals 14 residues. V shed 6 bases, J shed 1 base, and the junction held 6 bases outside the gene matches. CDR3 coding DNA: TGTGCCAGCAGCTACAGGACAGGTTCCTACGAGCAGTACTTC. Encoded protein: CASSYRTGSYEQYF.

The chain joins TRBV20-1 to TRBJ2-6; 8 bases align to TRBD1. The CDR3 has 17 amino acids. CDR1 and CDR2 from the germline V gene are DFQATT and SNEGSKA (reference sequence). Trimming removed 2 bases from V and 1 base from J; junction bases left unmatched: 7. CDR3 residues: CSARIQGAISGANVLTF. The CDR3 DNA reads TGCAGTGCTAGAATCCAGGGGGCAATATCTGGGGCCAACGTCCTGACTTTC.

CDR3 sequence: CASSLSSEQYF. The CDR3 DNA reads TGTGCCAGCAGTTTATCGAGCGAGCAGTACTTC. The V and J genes are TRBV27 and TRBJ2-7; D gene uncertain. CDR1 is MNHEY and CDR2 is SMNVEV in the germline V gene (reference sequence). The V end lost 0 bases, the J end lost 6 bases, and 3 bases lay between the germline ends. The CDR3 is made up of 11 amino acids.

The rearrangement links TRBV6-1 to TRBJ1-6; 8 bases are shared with TRBD1. Germline CDR1 is MNHNS and CDR2 is SASEGT. J was trimmed by 7 bases and V by 5 bases; bases with no gene match: 4. The CDR3 runs 14 residues. CDR3 residues: CASSRTGRNSPLHF. In nucleotides, the CDR3 is TGTGCCAGCAGTCGGACAGGGCGAAATTCACCCCTCCACTTT.

The rearrangement links TRBV19 to TRBJ2-3; no firm D call. The germline V and J ends were trimmed by 3 bases and 4 bases, with 23 bases remaining between them. Germline-derived CDR1 and CDR2 are LNHDA and SQIVND (reference sequence). The CDR3 runs 18 residues. The CDR3 DNA sequence: TGTGCCAGTAGTATTGGTTCCCGCAATAAAAGGATGGCAGATACGCAGTATTTT. Translation gives CASSIGSRNKRMADTQYF.

By sample fraction, this clone is large. The V gene is TRBV20-1, the J gene TRBJ2-7; 10 bases match TRBD1. Germline lookup yields CDR1 DFQATT and CDR2 SNEGSKA (reference sequence). The trim removed 7 bases at V and 7 bases at J, leaving 16 bases unmatched. The CDR3 is 15 residues long. The CDR3 sequence: CSVLPSGTGVGEQYF. CDR3 coding DNA: TGCAGTGTTCTCCCATCCGGGACAGGGGTGGGTGAGCAGTACTTC.

The chain has TRBV2 and TRBJ1-6; D uncertain. This CDR3 has 18 residues. V gave up 3 bases and J gave up 0 bases, with 15 bases separating them. CDR1 and CDR2 (germline): SNHLY, FYNNEI. The CDR3 reads CASSENRPKFSYNSPLHF. DNA for the CDR3: TGTGCCAGCAGTGAGAACCGGCCTAAATTCTCCTATAATTCACCCCTCCACTTT.

This clone was observed at least ten times. Here the CDR3 reads CASSVGDSPTDEQYF. The CDR3 DNA is TGTGCCAGCAGTGTAGGGGACAGCCCTACAGACGAGCAGTACTTC. The chain is built from TRBV2 and TRBJ2-7, with 7 bases lining up with TRBD1. Looked up from germline, CDR1 is SNHLY and CDR2 is FYNNEI. The CDR3 is 15 amino acids. With V trimmed by 4 bases and J by 5 bases, 11 bases remained unmatched.

The chain uses TRBV6-1 and TRBJ1-1, with TRBD1 identical over 9 bases. The germline V gene encodes CDR1 MNHNS and CDR2 SASEGT. The CDR3 has 14 residues. V was pared by 6 bases and J by 2 bases, with 4 bases of the junction left unmatched. The CDR3: CASRLQGANTEAFF. The CDR3 nucleotides are TGTGCCAGCAGGCTACAGGGGGCTAACACTGAAGCTTTCTTT.

The CDR3 nucleotides read TGTGCCAGCAGTTACAGGCCCCGGGGGAGCCAAGAGACCCAGTACTTC. It yields the protein CASSYRPRGSQETQYF. This chain uses TRBV6-2 or TRBV6-3 with TRBJ2-5, with D possibly being TRBD2 (6 bases). Germline V gene data show CDR1 as MNHEY and CDR2 as SVGEGT. V shed 2 bases and J shed 1 base, with 14 bases lying between them. The length of the CDR3 is 16 residues.

V gene TRBV7-8 combines with J gene TRBJ2-7, with 8 bases lining up with TRBD2. This CDR3 region has 14 residues. Unmatched junction bases numbered 2, after V lost 1 base and J lost 3 bases. From germline, CDR1 is SGHVS and CDR2 FQNEAQ. CDR3 coding DNA: TGTGCCAGCAGCTTAGGGGCGGGGGGCTACGAGCAGTACGTC. It encodes CASSLGAGGYEQYV.

V and J are TRBV6-1 and TRBJ2-2, with 10 nucleotides matching TRBD2. After removal of 0 bases from V and 6 bases from J, the junction contained 4 bases not matched to a gene. This CDR3 is 16 amino acids long. CDR1 MNHNS and CDR2 SASEGT come from the germline V gene. CDR3: CASSEAPGLAPGELFF. As DNA, the CDR3 is TGTGCCAGCAGTGAAGCCCCGGGACTAGCGCCCGGGGAGCTGTTTTTT.